This record covers a single T cell receptor (beta chain). Its antigen is currently unknown. The record originates from a study of T-cell memory formation after mild COVID-19. TCR alpha and TCR beta cDNA libraries carrying sample barcodes and UMIs were produced by 5'RACE using constant-segment primers. TCRdb re-derived calls from the 5' RACE reads in MiXCR, one entry per CDR3 protein. The sample carries some 130,000 distinct CDR3 sequences, roughly 15% recorded once. Study conclusions and caveats: Clones contracting over day 15 to 85 were CD4/CD8 balanced, with later expanders leaning CD4+. Among CD4+ contracting clones, most were CM and EM, and CD8+ ones EMRA.

V shed 3 bases and J 1 base; nucleotides not matched to a gene: 9. There are 16 residues in the CDR3. The V gene's germline CDR1 is SGHRS and CDR2 YFSETQ. Sequences were obtained from PBMCs or a T cell subset sorted from them (not recorded which). The chain couples TRBV5-1 to TRBJ2-7; the match to TRBD1 covers 8 bases. The sequence was collected from an adult woman who had mild COVID-19 (a few samples of this study predate the infection). Cell type and time point are not known. This CDR3 reads CASSSVGTGNSYEQYF. CDR3 bases: TGCGCCAGCAGCTCGGTTGGGACAGGAAATTCCTACGAGCAGTACTTC. Drawing the rest from reference TRBV5-1 and TRBJ2-7, the complete variable domain is KAGVTQTPRYLIKTRGQQVTLSCSPISGHRSVSWYQQTPGQGLQFLFEYFSETQRNKGNFPGRFSGRQFSNSRSEMNVSTLELGDSALYLCASSSVGTGNSYEQYFGPGTRLTVT.